This TCR beta chain was captured by sequencing in a study of beta chain features in type 1 diabetes (dated by TCRdb to 2017 to 2018). Concerning the study at large: Mean age, gender distribution, total cell number and subset yield were not different between patients and healthy donors. Across all samples, 107,917,701 sorted cells were examined, and cell number per subset correlated strongly with RNA yield. The study compared the TCRB repertoires of sorted circulating CD4+ T cell subsets in recently diagnosed type 1 diabetes patients with those in matched healthy donors. Regulatory and stem cell-like memory subsets were obtained from only 8 patients and about eight healthy donors, while naive and central memory subsets were obtained from all 28 donors. Here is what the overall study found, with its caveats: Sequencing cDNA rather than genomic DNA could over-represent highly expressing activated cells, although activation and CD3 levels did not differ between groups. Fewer insertions and more nucleotide deletions at VDJ recombination sites were observed in patients with type 1 diabetes, implying thymic rearrangement abnormalities. The naive, central memory and regulatory TCRB repertoires appeared to resemble one another more closely among patients than among healthy donors. Because the HLA sub-analyses included only small numbers of individuals, any influence of HLA type on TCRB rearrangement was left unresolved. Shorter templates might be favored by PCR, yet because patient and control samples were amplified and corrected together, any such skew would affect both groups equally. A moderate but significant shortening of TCRB CDR3 length was observed in type 1 diabetes patients in all four CD4+ subsets.

Each donor gave one peripheral blood draw, roughly 110 mL on average, collected into heparinised tubes. Naive, central memory, regulatory and stem cell-like memory CD4+ T cells were sorted on a BD FACSAria II using a panel including CD45RO, CCR7, CD25, CD127, CD95 and CD27. All sorted populations exceeded 95% purity. PBMCs were separated immediately by Lymphoprep density gradient centrifugation and were stained directly, without being cultured. So that batch effects would be minimized, each experiment stained and sorted samples in pairs, pairing one healthy donor with one patient. About this clone itself: What this receptor recognizes is not known. Base qualities are not provided; no much larger clone lies one nucleotide away.

All of the isolated RNA was reverse transcribed with the High Capacity cDNA Reverse Transcription Kit, so expressed TCRB transcripts were sequenced. Deep immunoSEQ sequencing was performed on naive, central memory and regulatory T cell samples, with an average of about 4 million total reads per sample. Sorted cells were lysed in RLT buffer, and RNA was extracted using DNase-treated RNeasy Micro or Mini kits according to cell number. Each cell subset was processed separately to prevent cross-contamination, with patient and healthy donor samples processed together. The immunoSEQ multiplex PCR was used to amplify TCRB sequences from cDNA, generating 87-bp fragments that spanned the CDR3 region. Amplicons were sequenced on the Illumina HiSeq platform. As for the authors' bioinformatics: Synthetic template baselines were used to correct PCR bias computationally, reads within Hamming distance 2 were collapsed together, and singletons that could not be merged were discarded. Reads were aligned against IMGT so that V, D and J genes, CDR3 length and insertions or deletions at six rearrangement sites could be assigned. Clonotype counts were normalized to sorted cell number within each subset before computing true diversity and Gini coefficients with the tcR R package. Repertoire sharing was quantified using the overlap coefficient calculated on TCRB nucleotide sequences. As a proxy for the pre-selection repertoire, out-of-frame TCRB sequences from naive cells were analyzed. Sourced from immuneACCESS, this table was stored by TCRdb with only in-frame sequences that have V and J called. A share of the clones is absent; for the studies checked, an unresolved V gene accounts for under half, and the remainder has no known explanation. V, J and clone size reflect that table, while D and trimming were determined from the DNA. The sample table shows 200,000 to 250,000 clones, and under 20% are seen once. The ten largest account for about 0.078% of the sample.

CDR1 is given as SQVTM and CDR2 as ANQGSEA, both from the germline V gene. CDR3 length: 13 amino acids, cysteine to phenylalanine. CDR3 DNA is the only sequence kept; it has 39 bases, read in frame from the first base. Relative to germline, V is 5 bases shorter and J is 0 bases shorter, with 10 bases between their ends. The V gene is TRBV29-1 and the J gene is TRBJ1-1; no D gene can be assigned with confidence. Sequencing was done on a sample of naive CD4+ T cells from blood. The cell subset or site label here, explained by the study, means: true naive CD4+ T cells. The TCR was taken from a man aged 25 to 45 with type 1 diabetes. The CDR3 reads as follows: CSVQDDMNTEAFF. The DNA is TGCAGCGTTCAGGACGACATGAACACTGAAGCTTTCTTT.